Presented here are 8 T cell receptor beta chains from one specimen sequenced in a study of long-term antiretroviral therapy in people with HIV. They ran version v3.0 of the immunoSEQ assay at survey level. Assay: immunoSEQ multiplex PCR; the TCRdb copy retains only in-frame clones and omits some. The sample holds about 33,000 clones, approximately 96% seen once. Source: unsorted PBMCs, taken around 6.6 years after starting antiretroviral therapy. The receptor source for this set is a man younger than 45 with HIV.

This rearrangement joins TRBV15 to TRBJ1-4; D is ambiguous. V dropped 4 bases and J dropped 3 bases, with 12 bases sitting between them. Germline V CDR1 and CDR2: LNHNV, YYDKDF (reference sequence). The length of the CDR3 is 15 residues. The CDR3 DNA sequence: TGTGCCACCAGCATTGTTCGGCGCGCTAATGAAAAACTGTTTTTT. It codes for CATSIVRRANEKLFF.

The chain combines TRBV5-1 with TRBJ1-1, with D possibly matching TRBD1 (5 bases). Germline-derived CDR1 and CDR2 are SGHRS and YFSETQ. Trimming left V 2 bases short and J 4 bases short, with 15 bases between. The CDR3 covers 15 residues. CDR3 sequence: CASSFGTAGSTEAFF. The CDR3 DNA reads TGCGCCAGCAGCTTTGGGACGGCTGGGAGCACTGAAGCTTTCTTT.

This clone was seen more than once but under ten times. The DNA of the CDR3 is TGTGCCAGCTCCCCTCTTTCGGGCGGAAACACCATATATTTT. Translation gives CASSPLSGGNTIYF. The chain has TRBV13 and TRBJ1-3; D not resolved. The CDR3 totals 14 residues. The germline gives CDR1 PRHDT, CDR2 FYEKMQ (reference sequence). Trimming removed 8 bases at V and 4 bases at J, with 15 bases between.

The chain uses TRBV5-1 and TRBJ2-3, with TRBD2 matching over 7 bases. V lost 1 base, J lost 0 bases, and 8 bases stayed unmatched. This CDR3 region has 17 residues. CDR1 SGHRS and CDR2 YFSETQ come from the germline V gene. CDR3 sequence: CASSLLGGSSSTDTQYF. The DNA of the CDR3 is TGCGCCAGCAGCTTGTTGGGCGGGAGCTCTAGCACAGATACGCAGTATTTT.

V is TRBV13 and J is TRBJ1-1; unclear D gene. The CDR3 length is 15 residues. In germline, CDR1 is PRHDT, CDR2 FYEKMQ (reference sequence). The V and J ends lost 7 bases and 4 bases respectively, with 19 bases between them. CDR3 in DNA: TGTGCCAGCAAAATTCTCGCCGGGCTGAGCACTGAAGCTTTCTTT. Translated: CASKILAGLSTEAFF.

This clone appeared a single time. The chain has TRBV7-2 and TRBJ2-5; D gene unclear. Germline V gene lookup returns CDR1 SGHTA and CDR2 FQGNSA. CDR3 length equals 14 residues. Trimming shortened V by 1 base and J by 9 bases, and 15 bases separated the two germline ends. The CDR3 is CASSLESEAAAQYF. The CDR3 DNA reads as TGTGCCAGCAGCTTAGAGTCAGAGGCCGCGGCCCAGTACTTC. The entire variable domain, with the rest obtained from reference TRBV7-2 and TRBJ2-5, is as follows: GAGVSQSPSNKVTEKGKDVELRCDPISGHTALYWYRQSLGQGLEFLIYFQGNSAPDKSGLPSDRFSAERTGGSVSTLTIQRTQQEDSAVYLCASSLESEAAAQYFGPGTRLLVL.

The V gene is TRBV12-5, the J gene TRBJ2-5, with D maybe TRBD2 (6 bases). Trimming removed 3 bases at V and 4 bases at J, with 12 bases between. The germline V gene has CDR1 LGHNT and CDR2 FRNRAP. The CDR3 is 14 amino acids. The CDR3 DNA sequence: TGTGCTAGTGGTTTATACCCCGGGGGAGAGACCCAGTACTTC. It yields the protein CASGLYPGGETQYF.

This clone was detected a few times. The V gene is TRBV10-3, the J gene TRBJ1-5; D is undetermined. Germline CDR1 is ENHRY and CDR2 is SYGVKD. This CDR3 is 12 amino acids long. V shed 6 bases and J shed 6 bases, with 9 bases lying between them. CDR3 bases: TGTGCCATCAGGCAGGAAAGTCAGCCCCAGCATTTT. As protein: CAIRQESQPQHF.